What follows are 23 T cell receptor beta chains derived from one specimen sequenced in a study of identical twins. TCRdb re-called the 5' RACE reads through MiXCR, storing one row per CDR3 protein. The table lists some 500,000 distinct CDR3 sequences, roughly an eighth of them singletons. The sample was also reused in another study, on yellow fever vaccine responses in identical twins.

The sequencing sample was made of CD4+ T cells sorted from blood. These receptors all come from a woman aged 18-35 years in good health.

V is TRBV7-6 and J is TRBJ1-2; 8 bases are shared with TRBD1. Trimming took 2 bases from V and 4 from J; bases not matched to a gene: 9. This CDR3 contains 16 residues. The V gene's germline CDR1 is SGHVS and CDR2 FNYEAQ. The CDR3 here is CASSLNPGQATYGYTF. CDR3 DNA: TGTGCCAGCAGCTTAAACCCGGGACAGGCGACCTATGGCTACACCTTC.

This clonotype was seen only a few times. J is TRBJ2-2 and V is TRBV14; D is unclear. The CDR3 consists of 15 residues. Trimming shortened V by 1 base and J by 6 bases, and 12 bases separated the two germline ends. Per germline, CDR1 SGHDN and CDR2 FVKESK. The CDR3 reads CASSQVRLEAGELFF. DNA for the CDR3: TGTGCCAGCAGCCAAGTCAGGCTTGAAGCCGGGGAGCTGTTTTTT.

V gene TRBV7-2 combines with J gene TRBJ2-5; no clear D. V lost 1 base and J lost 0, with 6 bases in between. CDR1 and CDR2 from the germline V gene are SGHTA and FQGNSA. There are 14 residues in the CDR3. The CDR3 loop is CASSLDLYQETQYF. CDR3 DNA: TGTGCCAGCAGCTTAGATCTGTACCAAGAGACCCAGTACTTC.

The V gene is TRBV5-4, the J gene TRBJ2-3, with 9 bases identical to TRBD2. CDR1 and CDR2 (germline): SGHNT, YYREEE (reference sequence). V shed 5 bases, J shed 5 bases, and the junction held 9 bases outside the gene matches. This CDR3 contains 15 residues. The CDR3 nucleotides are TGTGCCAGCAGTGAAGGCGGGGGGGCCAAAGATACGCAGTATTTT. Translated, it gives CASSEGGGAKDTQYF.

The sample holds a few counts of this clonotype. The V call is TRBV18, the J call TRBJ2-3; TRBD2 agrees at 10 bases. Unmatched junction bases numbered 3, after V lost 1 base and J lost 5 bases. This CDR3 is 15 amino acids long. CDR1 and CDR2 from the germline V gene are KGHSH and LQKENI. CDR3 in amino acids: CASSPRTSGEDTQYF. The CDR3 DNA is TGTGCCAGCTCACCACGGACTAGCGGTGAAGATACGCAGTATTTT.

In this sample, this clonotype turned up many times. This chain connects TRBV20-1 to TRBJ2-1; D may be TRBD2 (5 bases). The CDR3 has 14 amino acids. V lost 6 bases and J 0 bases, leaving 12 bases between the germline ends. Germline values: CDR1 DFQATT, CDR2 SNEGSKA (reference sequence). CDR3 residues: CSAPRSGSYNEQFF. CDR3 bases: TGCAGTGCCCCACGGAGCGGCTCCTACAATGAGCAGTTCTTC.

V gene TRBV14 combines with J gene TRBJ2-5; TRBD1 might be the D (6 bases). Germline V gene lookup returns CDR1 SGHDN and CDR2 FVKESK. V dropped 4 bases and J dropped 4 bases, with 13 bases sitting between them. The CDR3 runs to 14 residues. The CDR3 loop reads CASSPGQRGETQYF. CDR3 coding DNA: TGTGCCAGCAGCCCGGGACAAAGGGGAGAGACCCAGTACTTC.

This chain uses TRBV6-1 with TRBJ2-1, with 9 bases matching TRBD2. Germline assignment: CDR1 MNHNS and CDR2 SASEGT. The length of the CDR3 is 16 residues. The ends lost 2 bases at V and 9 bases at J; junction bases unmatched: 11. CDR3 sequence reads: CASSEIAGVGIIEQFF. The DNA of the CDR3 is TGTGCCAGCAGTGAAATAGCGGGAGTCGGTATTATTGAGCAGTTCTTC.

This clonotype was detected ten times or more. This rearrangement joins TRBV24-1 to TRBJ2-5; tentatively, D is TRBD2 (6 bases). V was clipped by 5 bases and J by 5 bases, with 11 bases between them. CDR3 length equals 13 residues. Germline V lookup: CDR1 KGHDR, CDR2 SFDVKD. This CDR3 is CATSGRGGETQYF. CDR3 DNA: TGTGCCACCAGTGGACGTGGGGGGGAGACCCAGTACTTC.

On this clonotype: One end of the junction varies from germline; a read error may be responsible. The rearrangement joins TRBV7-6 to TRBJ1-1, with D hard to call. The CDR3 extends over 15 amino acids. From germline, CDR1 is SGHVS and CDR2 FNYEAQ. DNA of the CDR3: TGTGCCAGCAGCTTAGTCCCGACGGGGAACTCTGAAGCTTTCTTT. This gives the protein CASSLVPTGNSEAFF.

V usage is TRBV7-6 and J usage is TRBJ2-5; perhaps TRBD2 as D (5 bases). V was cut by 5 bases and J by 2 bases, with 12 bases left in between. This CDR3 has 14 residues. Germline CDR1 and CDR2: SGHVS and FNYEAQ. In DNA, the CDR3 is TGTGCCAGCAGCCCTTTGCCGGGGCAAGAGACCCAGTACTTC. It codes for CASSPLPGQETQYF.

J is TRBJ2-1 and V is TRBV27; 10 bases fit TRBD2. This CDR3 comprises 18 residues. Looked up from germline, CDR1 is MNHEY and CDR2 is SMNVEV (reference sequence). After removal of 0 bases from V and 10 bases from J, the junction contained 15 bases not matched to a gene. The CDR3, as DNA: TGTGCCAGCAGTTTATCCTCCTGGGAGCGGGAGGGCCAACGGGAGCAGTTCTTC. Its translation is CASSLSSWEREGQREQFF.

The rearrangement uses TRBV10-3 and TRBJ2-5; 11 bases agree with TRBD2. Losses at the gene ends were 6 bases for V and 5 bases for J; bases not matched to a gene: 8. Germline loops: CDR1 ENHRY, CDR2 SYGVKD. CDR3 length: 15 amino acids. The DNA for the CDR3 is TGTGCCATCAGCGGGACTAGCGGTAATGTGGAGACCCAGTACTTC. Translation: CAISGTSGNVETQYF.

This clonotype came up many times. The J gene is TRBJ2-3, the V gene TRBV10-2; D gene ambiguous. With 8 bases removed from V and 2 bases from J, the gap between germline ends came to 11 bases. This CDR3 spans 13 amino acids. Germline assignment: CDR1 WSHSY and CDR2 SAAADI. The CDR3 loop reads CASWIDYTDTQYF. CDR3 nucleotides: TGCGCCAGCTGGATTGATTACACAGATACGCAGTATTTT.

As DNA, the CDR3 is TGTGCCAGCAGAGTAGGAAGGGGACTAGCCGGCGGAACCCAGTACTTC. It specifies CASRVGRGLAGGTQYF. J is TRBJ2-5 and V is TRBV12-3 or TRBV12-4; 9 bases fit TRBD2. The CDR3 runs 16 residues. V was pared by 6 bases and J by 8 bases, with 16 bases of the junction left unmatched.

This clonotype occurred a few times. The J gene is TRBJ2-7, the V gene TRBV20-1; D uncertain. The CDR3 is 19 residues long. Per the germline V gene, CDR1 is DFQATT and CDR2 is SNEGSKA (reference sequence). V was clipped by 3 bases and J by 2 bases, with 29 bases between them. The CDR3: CSARPVGQVVPPFAYEQYF. In DNA, the CDR3 is TGCAGTGCTAGGCCGGTCGGGCAGGTAGTACCCCCTTTCGCCTACGAGCAGTACTTC.

The rearrangement links TRBV15 to TRBJ2-7, with a possible D match to TRBD1 (5 bases). The germline CDR1 and CDR2 sequences are LNHNV and YYDKDF (reference sequence). Trimming shortened V by 0 bases and J by 4 bases, and 10 bases separated the two germline ends. The CDR3 sequence is 14 residues long. In nucleotides, the CDR3 is TGTGCCACCAGCAGAGACGTCAGGGCGTACGAGCAGTACTTC. This sequence encodes CATSRDVRAYEQYF.

This clonotype was seen only a few times. V and J are TRBV11-1 and TRBJ2-1; 11 nucleotides align to TRBD2. V lost 3 bases and J lost 4; bases outside the gene matches: 2. The CDR3 is made up of 15 amino acids. Germline V gives CDR1 SGHAT, CDR2 FQDESV (reference sequence). CDR3: CASSLTSGEYNEQFF. The CDR3, as DNA: TGTGCCAGCAGCTTGACTAGCGGGGAGTACAATGAGCAGTTCTTC.

This clonotype was recorded a few times. The chain links TRBV7-2 to TRBJ2-3; possible D gene TRBD2, 6 bases. V dropped 1 base and J dropped 6 bases, with 17 bases sitting between them. This CDR3 is 16 amino acids long. Germline V CDR1 and CDR2: SGHTA, FQGNSA. As DNA, the CDR3 is TGTGCCAGCAGCTTAGTTGGGGGAGGTACACGTGATACGCAGTATTTT. This codes for CASSLVGGGTRDTQYF.

In this sample, this clonotype turned up a few times. V gene TRBV4-1 combines with J gene TRBJ2-3; TRBD1 aligns across 8 bases. V lost 1 base, J lost 0 bases, and 6 bases stayed unmatched. The germline CDR1 and CDR2 sequences are MGHRA and YSYEKL. CDR3 length: 17 residues. CDR3 loop: CASSQGGQGMSTDTQYF. The CDR3 bases are TGCGCCAGCAGCCAAGGAGGACAGGGAATGAGCACAGATACGCAGTATTTT.

A few counts support this clonotype. The J gene is TRBJ2-7, the V gene TRBV4-2; the D call may be TRBD1 or TRBD2 (5 bases each). Trimming took off 0 bases at V and 6 bases at J, with 18 bases between the two ends. From germline, CDR1 is LGHNA and CDR2 YNFKEQ. CDR3 length: 16 residues. This chain's CDR3 is CASSQEAHGAPGEQYF. DNA of the CDR3: TGTGCCAGCAGCCAAGAAGCTCACGGGGCGCCAGGCGAGCAGTACTTC.

The chain employs TRBV7-2 and TRBJ1-2; D is unresolved. CDR3 size: 11 residues. The germline V gene encodes CDR1 SGHTA and CDR2 FQGNSA. V shed 3 bases and J shed 8 bases, with 7 bases lying between them. CDR3 nucleotides: TGTGCCAGCAGCTTCGACGTAGGCTACACCTTC. Amino acid sequence: CASSFDVGYTF. The full variable domain, in which reference TRBV7-2 and TRBJ1-2 provide the parts outside the CDR3, is GAGVSQSPSNKVTEKGKDVELRCDPISGHTALYWYRQSLGQGLEFLIYFQGNSAPDKSGLPSDRFSAERTGGSVSTLTIQRTQQEDSAVYLCASSFDVGYTFGSGTRLTVV.

V is TRBV7-9 and J is TRBJ1-1; the D gene is possibly TRBD1 (5 bases). V was cut by 3 bases and J by 1 base, with 6 bases left in between. The CDR3 is 13 residues long. Germline V gives CDR1 SEHNR, CDR2 FQNEAQ (reference sequence). The CDR3 nucleotides are TGTGCCAGCAGCTTGGACAAGAACACTGAAGCTTTCTTT. Translating it yields CASSLDKNTEAFF.